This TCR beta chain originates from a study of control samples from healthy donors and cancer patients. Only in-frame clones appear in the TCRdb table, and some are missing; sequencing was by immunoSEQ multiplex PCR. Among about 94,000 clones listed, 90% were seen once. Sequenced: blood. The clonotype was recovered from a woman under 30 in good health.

The CDR3: CAISGGNNYGYTF. The CDR3 nucleotides are TGTGCCATCAGTGGGGGCAATAACTATGGCTACACCTTC. This rearrangement joins TRBV10-3 to TRBJ1-2; TRBD1 might be the D (5 bases). This CDR3 is 13 amino acids long. The V gene lost 4 bases and the J gene lost 1 base, with 7 bases spanning the gap. The germline CDR1 and CDR2 sequences are ENHRY and SYGVKD.